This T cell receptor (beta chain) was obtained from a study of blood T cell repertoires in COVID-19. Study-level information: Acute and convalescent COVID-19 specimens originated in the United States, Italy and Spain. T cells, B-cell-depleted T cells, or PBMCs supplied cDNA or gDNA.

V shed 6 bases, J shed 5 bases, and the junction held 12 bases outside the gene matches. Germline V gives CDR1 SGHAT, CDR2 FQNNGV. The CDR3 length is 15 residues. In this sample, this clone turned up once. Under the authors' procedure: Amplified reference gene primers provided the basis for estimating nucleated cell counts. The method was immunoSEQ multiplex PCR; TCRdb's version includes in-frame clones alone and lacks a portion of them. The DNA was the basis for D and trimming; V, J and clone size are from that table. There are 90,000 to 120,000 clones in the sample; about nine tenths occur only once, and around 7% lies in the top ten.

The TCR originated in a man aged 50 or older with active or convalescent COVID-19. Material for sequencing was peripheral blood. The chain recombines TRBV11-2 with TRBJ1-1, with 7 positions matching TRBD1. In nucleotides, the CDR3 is TGTGCCAGCAGGACTAACAGGGGAGTCGGAACTGAAGCTTTCTTT. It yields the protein CASRTNRGVGTEAFF.